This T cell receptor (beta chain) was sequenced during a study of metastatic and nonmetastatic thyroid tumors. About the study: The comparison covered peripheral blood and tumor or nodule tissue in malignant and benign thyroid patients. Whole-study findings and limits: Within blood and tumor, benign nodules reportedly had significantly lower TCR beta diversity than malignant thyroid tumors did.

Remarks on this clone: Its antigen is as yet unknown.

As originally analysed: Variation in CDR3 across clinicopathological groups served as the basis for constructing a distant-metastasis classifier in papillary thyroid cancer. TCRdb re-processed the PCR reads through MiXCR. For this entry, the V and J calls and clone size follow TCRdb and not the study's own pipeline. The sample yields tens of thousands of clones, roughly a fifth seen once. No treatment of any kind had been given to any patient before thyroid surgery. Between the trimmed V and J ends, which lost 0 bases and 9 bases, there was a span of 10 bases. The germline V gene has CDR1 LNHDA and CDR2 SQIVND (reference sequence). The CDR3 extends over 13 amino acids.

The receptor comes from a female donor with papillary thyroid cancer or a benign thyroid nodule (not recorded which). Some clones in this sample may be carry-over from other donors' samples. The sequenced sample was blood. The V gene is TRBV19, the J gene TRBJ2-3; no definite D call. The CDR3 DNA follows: TGTGCCAGTAGTATAGAATACACGGAAACGCAGTATTTT. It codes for CASSIEYTETQYF.